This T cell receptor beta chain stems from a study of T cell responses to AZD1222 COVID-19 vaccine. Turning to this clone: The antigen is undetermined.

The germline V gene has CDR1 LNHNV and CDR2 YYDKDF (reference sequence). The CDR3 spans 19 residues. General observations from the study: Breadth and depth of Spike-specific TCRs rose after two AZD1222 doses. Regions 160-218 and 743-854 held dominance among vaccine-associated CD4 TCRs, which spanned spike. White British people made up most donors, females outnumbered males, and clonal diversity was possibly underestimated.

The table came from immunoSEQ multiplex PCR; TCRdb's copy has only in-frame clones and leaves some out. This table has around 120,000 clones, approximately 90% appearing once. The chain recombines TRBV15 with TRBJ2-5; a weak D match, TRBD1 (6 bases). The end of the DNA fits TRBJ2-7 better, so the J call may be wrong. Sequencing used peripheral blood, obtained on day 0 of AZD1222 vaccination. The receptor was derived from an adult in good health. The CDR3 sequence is CATSRDERLETGRTYEQYF. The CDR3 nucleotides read TGTGCCACCAGCAGAGATGAGAGGTTGGAGACAGGAAGAACCTACGAGCAGTACTTC.